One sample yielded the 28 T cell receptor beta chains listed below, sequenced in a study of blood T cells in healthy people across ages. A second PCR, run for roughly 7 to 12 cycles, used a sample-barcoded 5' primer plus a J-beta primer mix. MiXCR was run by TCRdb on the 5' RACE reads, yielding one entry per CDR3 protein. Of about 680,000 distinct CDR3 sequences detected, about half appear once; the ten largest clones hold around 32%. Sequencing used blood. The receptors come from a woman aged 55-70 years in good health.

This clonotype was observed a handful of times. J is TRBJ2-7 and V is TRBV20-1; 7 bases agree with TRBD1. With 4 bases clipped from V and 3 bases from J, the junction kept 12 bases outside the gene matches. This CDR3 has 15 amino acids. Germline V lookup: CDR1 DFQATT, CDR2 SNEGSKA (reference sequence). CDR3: CSAIHRGGPSYEQYF. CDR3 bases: TGCAGTGCTATCCACAGGGGTGGGCCAAGCTACGAGCAGTACTTC.

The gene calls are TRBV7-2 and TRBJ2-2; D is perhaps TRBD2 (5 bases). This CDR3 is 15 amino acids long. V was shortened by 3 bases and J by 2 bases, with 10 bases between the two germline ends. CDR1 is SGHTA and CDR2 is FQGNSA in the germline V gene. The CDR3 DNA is TGTGCCAGCAGCTTCAGCGGATCTAACACCGGGGAGCTGTTTTTT. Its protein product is CASSFSGSNTGELFF.

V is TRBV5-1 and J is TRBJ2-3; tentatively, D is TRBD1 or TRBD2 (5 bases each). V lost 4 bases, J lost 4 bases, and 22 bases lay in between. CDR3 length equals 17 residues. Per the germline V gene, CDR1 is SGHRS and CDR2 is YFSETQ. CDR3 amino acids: CASSPPSGTTQPDTQYF. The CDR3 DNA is TGCGCCAGCAGCCCCCCCTCCGGGACCACCCAGCCAGATACGCAGTATTTT.

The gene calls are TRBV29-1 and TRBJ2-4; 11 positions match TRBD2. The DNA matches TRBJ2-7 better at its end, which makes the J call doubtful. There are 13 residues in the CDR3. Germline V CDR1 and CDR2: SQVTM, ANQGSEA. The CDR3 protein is CSVPRLAGHEQYF. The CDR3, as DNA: TGCAGCGTGCCTAGACTAGCGGGACACGAGCAGTACTTC.

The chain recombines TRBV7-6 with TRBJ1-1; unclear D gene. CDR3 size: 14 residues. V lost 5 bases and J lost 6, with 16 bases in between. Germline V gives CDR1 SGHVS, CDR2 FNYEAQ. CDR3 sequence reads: CASSLTLGSSEAFF. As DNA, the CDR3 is TGTGCCAGCAGCCTCACGCTTGGGAGTTCTGAAGCTTTCTTT.

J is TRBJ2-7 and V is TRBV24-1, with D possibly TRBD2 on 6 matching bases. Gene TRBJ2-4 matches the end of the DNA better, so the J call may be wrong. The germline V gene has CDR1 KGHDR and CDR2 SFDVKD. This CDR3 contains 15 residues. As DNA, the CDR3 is TGTGCCACCAGTGAACCCCGGAGGGGTAAAAACATTCAGTACTTC. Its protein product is CATSEPRRGKNIQYF.

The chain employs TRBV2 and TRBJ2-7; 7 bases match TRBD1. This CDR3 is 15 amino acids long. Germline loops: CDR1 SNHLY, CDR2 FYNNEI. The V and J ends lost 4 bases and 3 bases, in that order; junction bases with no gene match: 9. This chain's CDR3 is CASSGQGRWVYEQYF. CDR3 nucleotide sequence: TGTGCCAGCAGTGGACAGGGAAGGTGGGTCTACGAGCAGTACTTC.

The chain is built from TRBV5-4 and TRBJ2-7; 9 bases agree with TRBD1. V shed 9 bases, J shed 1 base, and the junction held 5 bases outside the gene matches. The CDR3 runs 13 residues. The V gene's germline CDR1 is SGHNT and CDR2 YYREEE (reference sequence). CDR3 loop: CATGQGESYEQYF. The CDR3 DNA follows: TGTGCCACGGGACAGGGAGAGTCCTACGAGCAGTACTTC.

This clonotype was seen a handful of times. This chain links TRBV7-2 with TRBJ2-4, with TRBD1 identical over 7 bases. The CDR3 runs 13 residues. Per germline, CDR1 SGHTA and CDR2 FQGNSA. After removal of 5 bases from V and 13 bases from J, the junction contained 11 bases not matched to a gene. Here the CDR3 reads CASSIGQAFDQYF. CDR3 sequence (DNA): TGTGCCAGCAGCATCGGACAGGCTTTTGACCAGTACTTC.

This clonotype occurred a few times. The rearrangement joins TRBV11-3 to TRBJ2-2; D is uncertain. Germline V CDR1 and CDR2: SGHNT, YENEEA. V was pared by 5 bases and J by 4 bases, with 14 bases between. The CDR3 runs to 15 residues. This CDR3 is CASSPDRAGTGELFF. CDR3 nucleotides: TGTGCCAGCAGCCCCGATAGGGCTGGCACCGGGGAGCTGTTTTTT.

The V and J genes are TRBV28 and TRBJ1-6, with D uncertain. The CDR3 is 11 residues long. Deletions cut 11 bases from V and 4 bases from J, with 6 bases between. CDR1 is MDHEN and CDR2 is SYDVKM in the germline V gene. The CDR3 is CAAGYNSPLHF. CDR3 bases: TGTGCCGCAGGTTATAATTCACCCCTCCACTTT.

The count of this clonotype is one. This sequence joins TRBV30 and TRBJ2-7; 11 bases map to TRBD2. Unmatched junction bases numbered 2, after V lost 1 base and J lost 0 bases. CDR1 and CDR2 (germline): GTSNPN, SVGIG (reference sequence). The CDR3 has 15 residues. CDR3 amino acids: CAWSGGLADSYEQYF. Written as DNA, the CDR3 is TGTGCCTGGAGTGGGGGACTAGCGGACTCCTACGAGCAGTACTTC.

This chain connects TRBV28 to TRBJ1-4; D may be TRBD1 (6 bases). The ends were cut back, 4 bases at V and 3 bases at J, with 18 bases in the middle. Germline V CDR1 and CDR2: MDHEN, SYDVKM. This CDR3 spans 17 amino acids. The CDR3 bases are TGTGCCAGCAGTTCGCCCCCAGGGGCAGGGGCTAATGAAAAACTGTTTTTT. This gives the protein CASSSPPGAGANEKLFF. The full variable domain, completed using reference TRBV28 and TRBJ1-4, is DVKVTQSSRYLVKRTGEKVFLECVQDMDHENMFWYRQDPGLGLRLIYFSYDVKMKEKGDIPEGYSVSREKKERFSLILESASTNQTSMYLCASSSPPGAGANEKLFFGSGTQLSVL.

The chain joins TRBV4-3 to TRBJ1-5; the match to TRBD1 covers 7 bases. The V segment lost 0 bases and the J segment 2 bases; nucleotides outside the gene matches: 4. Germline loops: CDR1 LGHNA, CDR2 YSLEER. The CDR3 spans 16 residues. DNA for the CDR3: TGCGCCAGCAGCCAAGATGGAGGACAGGGCAATCAGCCCCAGCATTTT. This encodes CASSQDGGQGNQPQHF.

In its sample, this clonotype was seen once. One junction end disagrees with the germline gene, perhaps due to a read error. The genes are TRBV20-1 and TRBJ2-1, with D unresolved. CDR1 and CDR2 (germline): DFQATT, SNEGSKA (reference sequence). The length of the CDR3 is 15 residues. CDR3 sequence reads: CSARRSGLSYSEQFF. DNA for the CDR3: TGCAGTGCTAGGAGGTCCGGGCTCTCCTACAGTGAGCAGTTCTTC.

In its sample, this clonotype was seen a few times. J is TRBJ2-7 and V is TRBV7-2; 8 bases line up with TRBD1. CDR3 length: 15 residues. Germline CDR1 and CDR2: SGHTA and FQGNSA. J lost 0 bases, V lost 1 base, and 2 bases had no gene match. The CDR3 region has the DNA TGTGCCAGCAGCTTAGACAGGGGGATCTCCTACGAGCAGTACTTC. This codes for CASSLDRGISYEQYF. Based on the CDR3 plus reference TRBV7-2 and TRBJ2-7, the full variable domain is GAGVSQSPSNKVTEKGKDVELRCDPISGHTALYWYRQSLGQGLEFLIYFQGNSAPDKSGLPSDRFSAERTGGSVSTLTIQRTQQEDSAVYLCASSLDRGISYEQYFGPGTRLTVT.

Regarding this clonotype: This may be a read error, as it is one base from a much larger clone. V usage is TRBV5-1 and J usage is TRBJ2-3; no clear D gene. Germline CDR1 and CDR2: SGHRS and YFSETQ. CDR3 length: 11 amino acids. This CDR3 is CASGLEDTQYF. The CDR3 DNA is TGCGCCAGCGGCTTGGAAGATACGCAGTATTTT.

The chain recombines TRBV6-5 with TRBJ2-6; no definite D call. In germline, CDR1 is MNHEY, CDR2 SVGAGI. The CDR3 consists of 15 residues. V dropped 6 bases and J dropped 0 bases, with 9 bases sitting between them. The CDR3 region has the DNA TGTGCCAGCAGACTGCTCGGCTCTGGGGCCAACGTCCTGACTTTC. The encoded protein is CASRLLGSGANVLTF.

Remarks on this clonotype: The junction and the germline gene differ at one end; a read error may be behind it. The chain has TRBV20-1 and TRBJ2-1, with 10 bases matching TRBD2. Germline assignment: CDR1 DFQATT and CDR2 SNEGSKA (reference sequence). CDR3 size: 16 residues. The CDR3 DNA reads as TGCAGTGCTAGGAGCCCGGGGCTAGCGGGAGAAAATGGGCAGTTCTTC. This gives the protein CSARSPGLAGENGQFF.

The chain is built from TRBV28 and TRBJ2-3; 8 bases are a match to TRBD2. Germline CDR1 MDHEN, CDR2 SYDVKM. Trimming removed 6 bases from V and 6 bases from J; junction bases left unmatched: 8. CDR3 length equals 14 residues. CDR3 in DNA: TGTGCCAGCAGCGTGCGAGCGGGAGCGGATACGCAGTATTTT. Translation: CASSVRAGADTQYF.

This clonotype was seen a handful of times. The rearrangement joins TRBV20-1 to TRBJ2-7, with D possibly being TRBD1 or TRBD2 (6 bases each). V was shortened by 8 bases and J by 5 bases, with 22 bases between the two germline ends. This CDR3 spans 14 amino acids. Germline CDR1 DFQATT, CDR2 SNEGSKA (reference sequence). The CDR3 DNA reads TGCAGTCGCCGCCGTCCGGGGGCGGGCAACGAGCAGTACTTC. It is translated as CSRRRPGAGNEQYF.

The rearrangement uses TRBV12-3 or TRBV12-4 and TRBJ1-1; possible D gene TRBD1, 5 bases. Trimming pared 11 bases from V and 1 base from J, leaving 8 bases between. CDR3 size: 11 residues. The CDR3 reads CAVGGNTEAFF. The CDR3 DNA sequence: TGTGCCGTGGGGGGGAACACTGAAGCTTTCTTT.

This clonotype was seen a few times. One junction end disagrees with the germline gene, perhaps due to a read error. The CDR3, as DNA: TGTGCCGGCAGCCATAGCGGGACTCGCTACAATGAGCAGTTCTTC. The encoded protein is CAGSHSGTRYNEQFF. The rearrangement uses TRBV7-2 and TRBJ2-1, with 8 bases identical to TRBD2. The CDR3 runs 15 residues. Germline V gives CDR1 SGHTA, CDR2 FQGNSA.

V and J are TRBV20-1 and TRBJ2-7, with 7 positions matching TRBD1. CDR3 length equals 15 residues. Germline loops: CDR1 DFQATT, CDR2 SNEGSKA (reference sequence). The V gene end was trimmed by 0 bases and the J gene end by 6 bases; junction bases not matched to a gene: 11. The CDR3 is CSARDRRQGEGEQYF. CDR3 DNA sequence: TGCAGTGCTAGAGATCGCAGGCAGGGGGAAGGCGAGCAGTACTTC.

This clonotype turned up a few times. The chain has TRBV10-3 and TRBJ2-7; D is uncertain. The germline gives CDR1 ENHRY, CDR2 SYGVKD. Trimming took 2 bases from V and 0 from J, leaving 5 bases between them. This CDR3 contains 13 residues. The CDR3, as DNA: TGTGCCATCAGTGAGAACAACTCCTACGAGCAGTACTTC. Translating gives CAISENNSYEQYF.

As DNA, the CDR3 is TGTGCCAGCGGCCCCCGCCCGTCTAGGGCCGGGGCCAACGTCCTGACTTTC. Its protein product is CASGPRPSRAGANVLTF. The chain links TRBV7-9 to TRBJ2-6; D is unclear. Between the trimmed V and J ends, which lost 8 bases and 4 bases, there was a span of 21 bases. The CDR3 contains 17 residues. Germline V CDR1 and CDR2: SEHNR, FQNEAQ (reference sequence).

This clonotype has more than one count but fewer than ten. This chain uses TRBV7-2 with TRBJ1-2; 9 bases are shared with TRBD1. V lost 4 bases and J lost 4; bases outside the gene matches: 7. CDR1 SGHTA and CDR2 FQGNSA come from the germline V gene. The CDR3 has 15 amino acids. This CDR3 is CASSSTGGEAYGYTF. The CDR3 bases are TGTGCCAGCAGCTCCACAGGGGGCGAAGCCTATGGCTACACCTTC.

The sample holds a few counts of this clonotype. CDR3 residues: CRKDRAQPEAFF. The CDR3 coding sequence is TGCAGGAAGGACAGGGCTCAACCTGAAGCTTTCTTT. The chain links TRBV20-1 to TRBJ1-1; 8 nucleotides match TRBD1. This CDR3 is built from 12 residues. CDR1 DFQATT and CDR2 SNEGSKA come from the germline V gene (reference sequence).